The sequence of this T cell receptor beta chain was determined in a study of blood T cells in healthy people across ages. Study results and caveats: Diversity estimates from one million T cells were considered underestimates. Across samples, TCR beta diversity tracked strongly with naive T cell percentage. There were more naive CD4+ cells and higher diversity in long-lived donors than in aged donors.

A note on this clonotype: What it binds is not known. This could be a read error, since a much larger clone is one nucleotide away.

This CDR3 comprises 11 residues. Germline V gene lookup returns CDR1 MGHDK and CDR2 SYGVNS. Then a second PCR, running roughly 7 to 12 cycles, was carried out with a sample-barcoded 5' primer and a J-beta primer mix. TCRdb itself ran the 5' RACE reads through MiXCR, one entry per CDR3 protein. The sample has some 640,000 distinct CDR3 sequences; about 30% are singletons. The rearrangement uses TRBV25-1 and TRBJ2-3; D unresolved. The sequencing sample was made of blood. This clonotype originated in a woman aged 80 or over in good health. DNA of the CDR3: TGTACCAGCAGTGAAACCCAGGCGCAGTATTTT. Its translation: CTSSETQAQYF. Full variable domain (missing parts from reference TRBV25-1 and TRBJ2-3): EADIYQTPRYLVIGTGKKITLECSQTMGHDKMYWYQQDPGMELHLIHYSYGVNSTEKGDLSSESTVSRIRTEHFPLTLESARPSHTSQYLCTSSETQAQYFGPGTRLTVL.